This T cell receptor beta chain was captured in a study of cytomegalovirus exposure and HLA in healthy donors (dated by TCRdb to between 2016 and 2019). Notes on the research overall: An earlier analysis of approximately 640 of the donors reported approximately 270 Gb of sequence data and roughly 100 million unique TCR beta sequences from about 179 million T cells. The study aimed to test whether cataloging public T cell receptors could reveal signatures of past pathogen exposure. Approximately 300 gigabases of sequencing data and roughly 80 million unique TCR sequences made up an early release that covered 640 HLA-typed donors. To decide whether each TCR beta V gene segment behaved as functional or pseudogenic, an earlier analysis of some 600 of the donors relied on high-throughput TCR beta sequencing. All discovery cohort repertoires had been generated on a single sequencing platform. Among 300 to 500 genotyped donors of the cohort, an average of around 250,000 unique TCR beta nucleotide sequences was sequenced per donor, of which roughly 18% were non-productive. The study used immunosequencing to profile the T cell repertoires of 666 subjects and linked those repertoires to cytomegalovirus serostatus. HLA typing included class I and class II loci at four-digit resolution. Along with the approximately 650-subject first cohort, a separate validation cohort of about 110 different subjects was used. Roughly five DR-DQ haplotypes were handled as single units for association and clustering because linkage in the cohort was strong. In a later genetic analysis, genome-wide SNP genotypes for about three fifths of the roughly 670 donors were used, and that subset was treated as a discovery cohort. Typing coverage differed by locus: A, B, C, DRB1 and DQB1 were typed in about 620-640 donors, DQA1 in 500 to 550, DPA1 in 600 to 610, and DPB1 in around 490. Of the 300 to 500 genotyped donors, 81% were placed in the genetic ancestry cluster associated with self-reported Caucasian donors. To study patterns of TCR occurrence, a later analysis re-analyzed previously published TCR beta repertoires from around 670 donors and added high-resolution HLA genotyping. High-throughput TCR immunosequencing, statistical association of individual TCRs with disease status, and machine learning were combined to predict cytomegalovirus infection status. Rather than drawing on any new phenotypic data, the later analysis identified candidate immune exposures from TCR beta sequences and the way those sequences occurred across donors. Donor age, sex, ethnicity and CMV serostatus were compiled alongside the repertoire data. The investigation overall reported the following: In vitro tests confirmed that a few of the cytomegalovirus-associated TCR beta chains recognize cytomegalovirus antigens. The earlier analysis of some 540 of the donors excluded over 15 rarely observed V segments, including chromosome 9 orphons, because counts were too low. Most TCR sequences were seen in very few donors, while some public TCRs were found in many individuals. Assigning TCR associations to individual alleles was difficult when HLA alleles, especially DR and DQ, strongly co-occurred. The study listed 150 to 200 TCR beta chains as associated with cytomegalovirus. Some IMGT-functional V segments, including TRBV6-2 and TRBV6-3, could not be told apart with the 87-base-pair reads, so those segments were excluded. Only TCR beta chains were sequenced in this cohort, and the absence of alpha or paired-chain data limited detectable features. HLA typing was unavailable for some donors at each locus, so association tests used only the typed subset. Correlated functional status among segregating V segments might be attributable to linkage disequilibrium, but an unknown experimental factor could not be ruled out. Cytomegalovirus status was reported to be diagnosed by the classifier with high specificity and sensitivity in both the original and validation cohorts. A later analysis found that HLA-associated TCR beta chains were more clonally expanded and had lower generation probabilities than equally common non-associated chains. The authors suggested that the approach could potentially be generalized to other disease states and immunological phenotypes. CMV serostatus was the only immune exposure information available for the cohort. According to a later analysis, parvovirus B19, influenza, CMV and Epstein-Barr virus appeared linked to several top co-occurrence clusters. Presence/absence analyses assumed roughly uniform sequencing depth across donors, an assumption that may not hold. The sequencing pipeline was judged likely to have produced a cluster of highly shared sequence variants as a technical artifact. According to a later analysis, most CMV-associated TCR beta chains appeared to be HLA-restricted, and the HLA associations seemed to be driven largely by CMV exposure. According to a later genetic analysis, donors in an Asian-associated ancestry cluster had fewer N-insertions in productive TCRs than the roughly 670-donor mean. At a false discovery rate of 0.05, a later analysis linked 15,000 to 20,000 TCR beta sequences to specific HLA alleles. In a later genetic analysis, a missense DCLRE1C variant was associated with V-gene and J-gene trimming of TCR beta chains, and the association was replicated in an independent cohort. A further reported finding was that TCR beta sequences accurately predicted the HLA-A and HLA-B alleles for most subjects in the first cohort. In an earlier analysis of about 550 of the donors, most TCR beta V segments were observed in productive rearrangements about 90% or about 30% of the time, broadly matching IMGT annotations. A later analysis found that TCR association rates varied across HLA loci, with DRB1 alleles showing the most associated TCRs and HLA-C alleles the fewest.

Germline trimming: 0 bases from V, 7 bases from J; junction bases outside gene matches: 7. The CDR3 has 14 amino acids, counting the end cysteine and phenylalanine. The read is trimmed to its CDR3 DNA, 42 bases read in frame from base 1. For CDR1 and CDR2, the germline V gene (reference sequence) lists GTSNPN and SVGIG. In total, 666 healthy bone marrow donors made up the cohort. Cohort members were all nominally healthy when sampled, although unrecorded immune exposures were likely present. The donor tested CMV seronegative and was one of the 352 seronegative cohort members. A peripheral blood sample was collected from each donor, and TCR beta sequencing was performed on peripheral blood mononuclear cells. The Qiagen DNeasy Blood Extraction Kit was used to extract genomic DNA from the blood cell samples. Concerning this clone: Its specific antigen is unknown. Per-base quality was not reported, and no clone a single base away is much larger than it.

The library was made by the immunoSEQ multiplex PCR assay. For the multiplex PCR, a mixture combining 60 forward primers for TCR Vbeta segments and 13 reverse primers for TCR Jbeta segments was used. Amplification of the CDR3 region of rearranged TCR beta genes was performed with a multiplex PCR assay on genomic DNA. Amplified TCR beta libraries were sequenced as 87-base-pair reads on the Illumina HiSeq System. Processing in the source paper ran as follows. A later analysis tallied 75 million to 95 million unique TCR beta chains across the 700 or so repertoires, and about 12 million of those chains were shared by two or more donors. Raw reads were error-corrected and collapsed into unique sequences with a nearest-neighbor algorithm that merged closely related sequences to remove PCR and sequencing errors. V, D and J gene segments were assigned by aligning CDR3 sequences to IMGT reference sequences. For a sequence to be retained, a match of at least six nucleotides was required to both a V gene segment and a J gene segment. Rearrangements were classified as productive when the CDR3 lacked stop codons and remained in frame with V and J, and all other rearrangements were classified as non-productive. CDR3 was defined according to IMGT convention as the region running from the second conserved V-encoded cysteine to the conserved J-encoded phenylalanine. In an earlier analysis of roughly 610 of the donors, sequences lacking an unambiguous match to a single V gene segment were excluded. In an earlier analysis of more than 500 of the donors, a V segment was called functional when productive rearrangements were above 56.7%, and segregating when the standard deviation between donors exceeded 5%. A statistical classification framework was built for diagnosing cytomegalovirus status from the catalog of TCR beta chain sequences. In a later analysis, TCR nucleotide sequences were compared against IMGT/GENE-DB human TR gene sequences so that V and J genes could be assigned. The TCRdist pipeline was used in a later analysis to assign CDR3 sequences and most-parsimonious VDJ recombination scenarios. In a later analysis, each TCR beta chain was defined by its CDR3 amino acid sequence together with its V-gene family, and reads lacking a unique V-gene family were excluded. In a later analysis, several hundred highly shared, low-generation-probability nucleotide sequences were removed to address suspected cross-contamination and a sequencing artifact. In a later analysis, a clonal expansion index was calculated for each public chain from normalized within-repertoire ranks of inferred template counts. A later analysis computed generation probabilities with a VDJ recombination model fitted to out-of-frame rearrangements, and checked the results against IGoR. Hypergeometric tests were used in a later analysis to score TCR-TCR, TCR-HLA and TCR-CMV co-occurrence, with a repertoire-size bias correction applied to the TCR pairs. To estimate false discovery rates, a later analysis permuted the HLA or CMV assignments 20 times. In a later analysis, co-occurring TCRs were grouped using DBSCAN, with TCRdist sequence similarity added in when clustering inside HLA-allele-positive subsets. For co-occurrence clustering, repertoires with fewer than 30,000 or more than 120,000 public chains were excluded, along with roughly 5 repertoires with anomalous nucleotide sharing. In its TCRdb copy, this immuneACCESS table keeps in-frame sequences only and misses some clones. Where compared with another copy, unresolved V genes explain less than half of these, and the others have no known cause. V and J calls and clone size are as listed in that table; D and trimming were resolved from the DNA. The sample table holds around 230,000 clones, of which 60% to 80% were seen once. Clones ranked in the top ten supply 1.5% to 2% of the sample.

This TCR was recovered from a male donor in good health and CMV-seronegative. The chain joins TRBV30 to TRBJ2-5, and 8 junction bases match TRBD2. The sequenced sample consisted of PBMCs. The DNA sequence follows: TGTGCCTGGAGTGTACGGGGGGGAGAGGCGACCCAGTACTTC. It translates to CAWSVRGGEATQYF.